One and the same sample provided the 20 T cell receptor beta chains below, sequenced in a study of blood T cell repertoires in COVID-19. This table comes from immunoSEQ multiplex PCR, and its TCRdb copy is limited to in-frame clones, with some not included. The data show hundreds of thousands of clones, with 75% to 85% seen just once and 7.4% held by the top ten. Sequencing used peripheral blood. The source is a woman in her forties or fifties with acute or convalescent COVID-19.

The rearrangement uses TRBV6-5 and TRBJ1-3, with TRBD1 identical over 7 bases. The CDR3 covers 12 residues. Losses at the gene ends were 8 bases for V and 4 bases for J; bases not matched to a gene: 2. Germline V gene lookup returns CDR1 MNHEY and CDR2 SVGAGI. The CDR3 sequence: CASGTAGNTIYF. The CDR3 DNA is TGTGCCAGCGGGACAGCAGGAAACACCATATATTTT.

The genes are TRBV19 and TRBJ1-6, with D possibly being TRBD1 (6 bases). CDR1 and CDR2 from the germline V gene are LNHDA and SQIVND (reference sequence). This CDR3 has 15 amino acids. The V and J ends lost 3 bases and 8 bases respectively, with 14 bases between them. For the CDR3, the DNA is TGTGCCAGTAGTATGCAGGGGCGAGGCGATTCACCCCTCCACTTT. Encoded protein: CASSMQGRGDSPLHF.

In this sample, this clone turned up a few times. The chain employs TRBV21-1 and TRBJ1-5. TRBV21-1 is listed as a pseudogene. CDR3 size: 18 residues. Here the CDR3 DNA reads TGTGCCAGCAGCAAACAATTGCAGGGAGGGGCTGGCAATCAGCCCCAGCATTTT. Its protein product is CASSKQLQGGAGNQPQHF.

The rearrangement joins TRBV27 to TRBJ2-7; the match to TRBD1 covers 9 bases. The germline gives CDR1 MNHEY, CDR2 SMNVEV (reference sequence). The V gene end was trimmed by 6 bases and the J gene end by 5 bases; junction bases not matched to a gene: 11. This CDR3 spans 15 amino acids. CDR3 protein: CASRQWGTGLDEQYF. CDR3 in DNA: TGTGCCAGCAGACAATGGGGGACAGGGTTAGACGAGCAGTACTTC.

V usage is TRBV18 and J usage is TRBJ2-3, with D maybe TRBD1 (5 bases). The CDR3 is made up of 16 amino acids. Germline V gene data show CDR1 as KGHSH and CDR2 as LQKENI. V lost 0 bases and J lost 1, with 11 bases in between. In DNA, the CDR3 is TGTGCCAGCTCACCACCTGGGCTAGGGGGCACAGATACGCAGTATTTT. Residues: CASSPPGLGGTDTQYF.

V usage is TRBV15 and J usage is TRBJ2-5; TRBD2 matches 16 bases. V gave up 5 bases and J gave up 0 bases; unmatched junction bases: 9. The CDR3 covers 19 residues. Germline V gene data show CDR1 as LNHNV and CDR2 as YYDKDF (reference sequence). The CDR3, as DNA: TGTGCCACCAGCGAGAGCGGGACTAGCGGGAGGGCGTACCAAGAGACCCAGTACTTC. Translation: CATSESGTSGRAYQETQYF.

This clone was seen repeatedly, ten times or more. The rearrangement joins TRBV5-1 to TRBJ1-5; TRBD1 agrees at 10 bases. V lost 4 bases to trimming and J lost 0 bases; unmatched junction nucleotides: 4. CDR1 and CDR2 from the germline V gene are SGHRS and YFSETQ. The CDR3 spans 16 residues. CDR3 sequence reads: CASSPGQGNSNQPQHF. The CDR3 DNA is TGCGCCAGCAGCCCGGGACAGGGGAATAGCAATCAGCCCCAGCATTTT.

This chain links TRBV2 with TRBJ2-1; perhaps TRBD2 as D (5 bases). CDR1 SNHLY and CDR2 FYNNEI come from the germline V gene. This CDR3 is built from 13 residues. Trimming pared 8 bases from V and 7 bases from J, leaving 15 bases between. The CDR3: CASPRARTNEQFF. CDR3 nucleotides: TGTGCCAGCCCGCGCGCGAGGACTAATGAGCAGTTCTTC.

The chain employs TRBV20-1 and TRBJ1-3; D is undetermined. Germline values: CDR1 DFQATT, CDR2 SNEGSKA (reference sequence). The CDR3 sequence is 13 residues long. Trimming shortened V by 3 bases and J by 0 bases, and 6 bases separated the two germline ends. The CDR3 DNA follows: TGCAGTGCTAGTTCCTTCTCTGGAAACACCATATATTTT. Translating it yields CSASSFSGNTIYF.

The V call is TRBV19, the J call TRBJ1-6; D ambiguous. Per the germline V gene, CDR1 is LNHDA and CDR2 is SQIVND (reference sequence). There are 15 residues in the CDR3. Trimming took 1 base from V and 9 from J, leaving 13 bases between them. In DNA, the CDR3 is TGTGCCAGTAGTATAGTAAAAGAGATCGGTTCACCCCTCCACTTT. Its protein is CASSIVKEIGSPLHF.

The chain combines TRBV4-2 with TRBJ1-4; D is unresolved. CDR1 LGHNA and CDR2 YNFKEQ come from the germline V gene. The CDR3 is 14 amino acids. The V end was cut by 0 bases, the J end by 7 bases, with 9 bases between. The CDR3 DNA reads TGTGCCAGCAGCCAAGAGGTGTGGGCTGAAAAACTGTTTTTT. It specifies CASSQEVWAEKLFF.

The chain links TRBV7-8 to TRBJ1-2; possibly TRBD1 for D (6 bases). The CDR3 totals 15 residues. CDR1 and CDR2 from the germline V gene are SGHVS and FQNEAQ. V lost 4 bases and J lost 4, with 16 bases in between. The CDR3 loop is CASSSPFRDTYGYTF. CDR3 DNA: TGTGCCAGCAGCTCACCTTTCCGGGACACCTATGGCTACACCTTC.

V is TRBV21-1 and J is TRBJ1-5; whether TRBD1, the table's D call, matches the DNA was not checked. TRBV21-1 is annotated as a pseudogene. The CDR3 covers 15 residues. As DNA, the CDR3 is TGTGCCAGCAGCGACCGGGACAGGGACAATCAGCCCCAGCATTTT. This translates into CASSDRDRDNQPQHF.

Concerning this clone: Other nucleotide sequences in the sample specify the same CDR3. J is TRBJ2-3 and V is TRBV3-1 (or the pseudogene TRBV3-2); 8 bases are shared with TRBD1. Germline CDR1 reads LGHDT; CDR2 reads YNNKEL (reference sequence). The CDR3 is 15 amino acids. With 4 bases clipped from V and 2 bases from J, the junction kept 5 bases outside the gene matches. The CDR3 sequence is CASSPGTGFTDTQYF. For the CDR3, the DNA is TGTGCCAGCAGCCCCGGGACAGGATTCACAGATACGCAGTATTTT.

This chain joins TRBV9 and TRBJ1-3; D not certain. The CDR3 is 14 amino acids. V lost 4 bases and J 2 bases, leaving 10 bases between the germline ends. In germline, CDR1 is SGDLS, CDR2 YYNGEE. CDR3: CASSPGETGNTIYF. CDR3 DNA sequence: TGTGCCAGCAGCCCAGGTGAAACTGGAAACACCATATATTTT.

The chain couples TRBV5-1 to TRBJ2-1; TRBD2 aligns across 8 bases. The CDR3 length is 12 residues. Trimming removed 6 bases from V and 6 bases from J; junction bases left unmatched: 2. Germline CDR1 and CDR2: SGHRS and YFSETQ. Here the CDR3 reads CASTREGNEQFF. CDR3 DNA sequence: TGCGCCAGCACACGGGAGGGCAATGAGCAGTTCTTC.

The V gene is TRBV19, the J gene TRBJ1-5; D remains ambiguous. CDR1 LNHDA and CDR2 SQIVND come from the germline V gene (reference sequence). V lost 6 bases and J lost 2, with 8 bases in between. This CDR3 has 13 residues. The CDR3 nucleotides are TGTGCCAGTAGCGGCAGCGGCAATCAGCCCCAGCATTTT. Translated: CASSGSGNQPQHF.

The J gene is TRBJ2-1, the V gene TRBV10-3; D is possibly TRBD2 (6 bases). Between the trimmed V and J ends, which lost 0 bases and 10 bases, there was a span of 13 bases. This CDR3 contains 14 residues. Germline-derived CDR1 and CDR2 are ENHRY and SYGVKD. The CDR3 reads CAISESAGRNEQFF. The CDR3 DNA is TGTGCCATCAGTGAGTCCGCGGGGCGCAACGAGCAGTTCTTC.

This chain connects TRBV5-1 to TRBJ1-4; D unresolved. The CDR3 spans 14 residues. The germline V and J ends were trimmed by 2 bases and 4 bases, with 9 bases remaining between them. The germline V gene encodes CDR1 SGHRS and CDR2 YFSETQ. The CDR3 DNA reads TGCGCCAGCAGCTTCGAGTCCGGTAATGAAAAACTGTTTTTT. Its protein product is CASSFESGNEKLFF.

The rearrangement uses TRBV7-3 and TRBJ2-3, with 8 bases identical to TRBD2. Trimming cost V 4 bases and J 3 bases; bases outside gene matches: 15. Germline CDR1 reads SGHTA; CDR2 reads FQGTGA. The CDR3 runs 18 residues. CDR3 in amino acids: CASSSPTAGALGTDTQYF. The CDR3 nucleotides are TGTGCCAGCAGCTCCCCAACAGCGGGGGCCCTGGGTACAGATACGCAGTATTTT.